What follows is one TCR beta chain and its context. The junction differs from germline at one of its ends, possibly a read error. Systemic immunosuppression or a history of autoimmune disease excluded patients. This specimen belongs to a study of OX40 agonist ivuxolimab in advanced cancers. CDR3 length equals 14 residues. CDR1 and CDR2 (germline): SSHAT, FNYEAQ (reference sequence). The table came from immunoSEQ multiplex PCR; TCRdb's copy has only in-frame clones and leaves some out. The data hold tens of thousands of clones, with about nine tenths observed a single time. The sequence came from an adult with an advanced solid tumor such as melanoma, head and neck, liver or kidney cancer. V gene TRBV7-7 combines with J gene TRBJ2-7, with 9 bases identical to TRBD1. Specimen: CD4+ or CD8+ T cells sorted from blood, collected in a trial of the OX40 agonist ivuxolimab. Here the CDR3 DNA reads TGTGCTAGCAGCACGGGACAGGGTATAGACGAGCAGTACTTC. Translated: CASSTGQGIDEQYF.